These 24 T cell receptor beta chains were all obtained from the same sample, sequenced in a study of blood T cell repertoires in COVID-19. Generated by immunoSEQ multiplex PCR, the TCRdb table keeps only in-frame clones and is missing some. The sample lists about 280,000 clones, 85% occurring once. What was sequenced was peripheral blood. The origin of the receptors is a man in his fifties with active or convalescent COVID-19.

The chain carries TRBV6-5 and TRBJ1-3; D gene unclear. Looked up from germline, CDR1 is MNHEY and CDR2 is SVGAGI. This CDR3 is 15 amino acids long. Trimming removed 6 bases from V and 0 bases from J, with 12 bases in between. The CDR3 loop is CASRSTTSSGNTIYF. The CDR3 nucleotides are TGTGCCAGCAGGTCTACAACTAGCTCTGGAAACACCATATATTTT.

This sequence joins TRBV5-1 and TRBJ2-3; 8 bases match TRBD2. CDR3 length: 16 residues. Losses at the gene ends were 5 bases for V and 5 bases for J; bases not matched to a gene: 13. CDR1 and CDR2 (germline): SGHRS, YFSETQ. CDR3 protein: CASRKAGATAGDTQYF. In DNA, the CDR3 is TGCGCCAGCAGGAAAGCGGGAGCAACGGCGGGAGATACGCAGTATTTT.

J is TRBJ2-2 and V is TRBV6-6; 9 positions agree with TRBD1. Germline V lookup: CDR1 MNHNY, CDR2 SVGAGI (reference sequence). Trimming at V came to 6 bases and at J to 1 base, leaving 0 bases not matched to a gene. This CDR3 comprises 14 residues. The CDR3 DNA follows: TGTGCCAGCAGGGGACAGGGGAACACCGGGGAGCTGTTTTTT. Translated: CASRGQGNTGELFF.

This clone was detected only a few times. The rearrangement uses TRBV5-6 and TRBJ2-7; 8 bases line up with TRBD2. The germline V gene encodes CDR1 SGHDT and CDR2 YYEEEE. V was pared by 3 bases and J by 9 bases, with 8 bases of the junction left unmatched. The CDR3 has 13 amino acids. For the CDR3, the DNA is TGTGCCAGCAGCTCCGGGGGGGAAGCCGTGCAGTACTTC. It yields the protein CASSSGGEAVQYF.

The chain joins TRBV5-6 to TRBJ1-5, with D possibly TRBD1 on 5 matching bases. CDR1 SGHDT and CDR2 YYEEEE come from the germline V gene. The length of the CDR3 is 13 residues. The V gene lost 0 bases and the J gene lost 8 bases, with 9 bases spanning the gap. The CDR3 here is CASSLAGGEPQHF. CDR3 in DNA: TGTGCCAGCAGCTTGGCCGGGGGAGAGCCCCAGCATTTT.

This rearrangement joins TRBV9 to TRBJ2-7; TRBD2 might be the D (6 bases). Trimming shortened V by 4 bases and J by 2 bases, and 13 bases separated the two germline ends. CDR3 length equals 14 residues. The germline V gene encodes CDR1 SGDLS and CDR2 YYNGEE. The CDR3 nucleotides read TGTGCCAGCAGCTTGGGTCCGGGAGCCTACGAGCAGTACTTC. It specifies CASSLGPGAYEQYF.

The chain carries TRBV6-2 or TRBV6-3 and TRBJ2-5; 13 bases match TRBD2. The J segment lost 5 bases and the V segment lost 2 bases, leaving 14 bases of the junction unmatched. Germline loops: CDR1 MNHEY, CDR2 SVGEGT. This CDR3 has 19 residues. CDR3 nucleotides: TGTGCCAGCAGTTACCATCCCCGTCGGACTAGCGGGAGAGGCGAGACCCAGTACTTC. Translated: CASSYHPRRTSGRGETQYF.

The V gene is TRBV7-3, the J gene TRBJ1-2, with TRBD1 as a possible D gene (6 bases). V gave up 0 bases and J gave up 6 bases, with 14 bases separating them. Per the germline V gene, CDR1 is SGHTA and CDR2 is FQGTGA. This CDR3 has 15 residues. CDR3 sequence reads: CASSLTGQGSDGYTF. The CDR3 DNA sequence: TGTGCCAGCAGCTTAACGGGGCAGGGGTCGGATGGCTACACCTTC.

CDR3 protein: CASSLDRGAPDGYTF. The CDR3 DNA sequence: TGCGCCAGCAGCTTGGATCGGGGGGCGCCTGACGGCTACACCTTC. This chain joins TRBV5-1 and TRBJ1-2; D possibly corresponds to TRBD1 (6 bases). Between the trimmed V and J ends, which lost 0 bases and 8 bases, there was a span of 17 bases. This CDR3 spans 15 amino acids. CDR1 and CDR2 from the germline V gene are SGHRS and YFSETQ.

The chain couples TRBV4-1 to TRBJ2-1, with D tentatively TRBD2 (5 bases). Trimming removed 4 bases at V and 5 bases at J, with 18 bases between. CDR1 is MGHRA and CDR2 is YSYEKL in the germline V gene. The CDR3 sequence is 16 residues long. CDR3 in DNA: TGCGCCAGCAGCCGGAACGGACTCGAAATGAACAATGAGCAGTTCTTC. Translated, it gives CASSRNGLEMNNEQFF.

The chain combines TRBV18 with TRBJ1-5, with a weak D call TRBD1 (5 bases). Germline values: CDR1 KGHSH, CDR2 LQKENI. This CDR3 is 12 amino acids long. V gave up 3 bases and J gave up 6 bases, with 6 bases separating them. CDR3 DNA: TGTGCCAGCTCACCGGGGGGTCAGCCCCAGCATTTT. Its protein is CASSPGGQPQHF.

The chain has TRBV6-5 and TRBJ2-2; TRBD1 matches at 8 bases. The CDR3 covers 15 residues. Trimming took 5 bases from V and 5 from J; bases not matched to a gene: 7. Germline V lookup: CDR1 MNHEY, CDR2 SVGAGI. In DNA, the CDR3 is TGTGCCAGCAGTACAGGGGGTGTGGATACCGGGGAGCTGTTTTTT. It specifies CASSTGGVDTGELFF.

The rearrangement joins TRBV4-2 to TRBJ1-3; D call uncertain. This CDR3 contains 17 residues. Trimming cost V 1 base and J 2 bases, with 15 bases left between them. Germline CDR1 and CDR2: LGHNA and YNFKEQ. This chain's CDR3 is CASSQVVTSIPGNTIYF. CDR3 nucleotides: TGTGCCAGCAGCCAAGTCGTCACGTCTATACCTGGAAACACCATATATTTT.

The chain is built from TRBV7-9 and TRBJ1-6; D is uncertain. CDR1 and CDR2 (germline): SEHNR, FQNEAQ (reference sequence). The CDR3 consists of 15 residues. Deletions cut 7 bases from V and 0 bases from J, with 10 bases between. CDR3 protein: CASTPQSSYNSPLHF. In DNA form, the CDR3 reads TGTGCCAGCACCCCACAGAGCTCCTATAATTCACCCCTCCACTTT.

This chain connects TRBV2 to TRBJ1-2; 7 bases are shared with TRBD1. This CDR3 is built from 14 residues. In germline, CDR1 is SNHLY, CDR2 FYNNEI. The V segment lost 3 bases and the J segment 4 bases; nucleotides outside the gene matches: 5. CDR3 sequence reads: CASSDSGGGYGYTF. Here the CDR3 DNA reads TGTGCCAGCAGTGACTCAGGGGGTGGCTATGGCTACACCTTC.

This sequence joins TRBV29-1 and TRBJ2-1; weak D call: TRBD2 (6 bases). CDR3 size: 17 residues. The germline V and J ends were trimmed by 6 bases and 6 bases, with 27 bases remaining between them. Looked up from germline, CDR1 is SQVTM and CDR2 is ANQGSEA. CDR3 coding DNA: TGCAGCGTACGGCCCCAGGGTGGGAGGAACTTTGGCAATGAGCAGTTCTTC. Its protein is CSVRPQGGRNFGNEQFF.

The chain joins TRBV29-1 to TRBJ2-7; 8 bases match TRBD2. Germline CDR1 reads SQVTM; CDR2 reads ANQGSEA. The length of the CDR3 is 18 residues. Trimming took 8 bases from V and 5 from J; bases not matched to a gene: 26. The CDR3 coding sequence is TGCAGCTCCCTCCCGGACGGCGGTAGCGGGATCGATCGGGACGAGCAGTACTTC. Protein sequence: CSSLPDGGSGIDRDEQYF.

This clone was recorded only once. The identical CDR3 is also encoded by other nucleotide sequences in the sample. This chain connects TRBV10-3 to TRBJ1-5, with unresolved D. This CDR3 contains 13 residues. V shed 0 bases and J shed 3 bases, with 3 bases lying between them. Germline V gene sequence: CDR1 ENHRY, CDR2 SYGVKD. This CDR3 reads CAISESLNQPQHF. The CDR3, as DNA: TGTGCCATCAGTGAGTCCCTCAATCAGCCCCAGCATTTT.

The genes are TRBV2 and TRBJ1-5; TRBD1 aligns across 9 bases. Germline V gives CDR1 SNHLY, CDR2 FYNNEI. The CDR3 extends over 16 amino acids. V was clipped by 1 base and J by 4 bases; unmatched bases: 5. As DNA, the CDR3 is TGTGCCAGCAGTGAAGGGACAGGGGAGACAAATCAGCCCCAGCATTTT. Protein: CASSEGTGETNQPQHF. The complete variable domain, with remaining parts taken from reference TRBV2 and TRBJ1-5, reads EPEVTQTPSHQVTQMGQEVILRCVPISNHLYFYWYRQILGQKVEFLVSFYNNEISEKSEIFDDQFSVERPDGSNFTLKIRSTKLEDSAMYFCASSEGTGETNQPQHFGDGTRLSIL.

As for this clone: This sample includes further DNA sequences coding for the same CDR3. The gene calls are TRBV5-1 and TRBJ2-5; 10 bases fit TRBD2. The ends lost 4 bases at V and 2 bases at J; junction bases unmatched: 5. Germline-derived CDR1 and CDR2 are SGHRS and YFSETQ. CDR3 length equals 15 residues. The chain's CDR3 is CASSPGLAEQETQYF. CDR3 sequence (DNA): TGCGCCAGCAGCCCAGGACTAGCGGAACAAGAGACCCAGTACTTC.

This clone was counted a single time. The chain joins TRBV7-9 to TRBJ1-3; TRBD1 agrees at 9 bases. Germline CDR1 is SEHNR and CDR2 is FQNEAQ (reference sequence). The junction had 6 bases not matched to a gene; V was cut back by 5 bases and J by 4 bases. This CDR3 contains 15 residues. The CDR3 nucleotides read TGTGCCAGCAGCCTCGGGACAGGGCTCGGAAACACCATATATTTT. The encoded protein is CASSLGTGLGNTIYF. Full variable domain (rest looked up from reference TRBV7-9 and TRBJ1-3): DTGVSQNPRHKITKRGQNVTFRCDPISEHNRLYWYRQTLGQGPEFLTYFQNEAQLEKSRLLSDRFSAERPKGSFSTLEIQRTEQGDSAMYLCASSLGTGLGNTIYFGEGSWLTVV.

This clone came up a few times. This CDR3 reads CASRSPGGNYNEQFF. Written as DNA, the CDR3 is TGTGCCAGCCGGAGTCCGGGAGGTAATTACAATGAGCAGTTCTTC. The chain is built from TRBV11-2 and TRBJ2-1; 7 nucleotides align to TRBD2. The CDR3 length is 15 residues. CDR1 SGHAT and CDR2 FQNNGV come from the germline V gene. After removal of 8 bases from V and 4 bases from J, the junction contained 11 bases not matched to a gene.

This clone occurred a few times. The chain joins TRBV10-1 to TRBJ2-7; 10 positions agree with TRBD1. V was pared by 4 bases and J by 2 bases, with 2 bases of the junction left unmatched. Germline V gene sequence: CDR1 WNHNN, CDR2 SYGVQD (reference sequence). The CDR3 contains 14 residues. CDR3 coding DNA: TGCGCCAGCAGTGCCGGGACAGGGGCCTACGAGCAGTACTTC. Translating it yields CASSAGTGAYEQYF.

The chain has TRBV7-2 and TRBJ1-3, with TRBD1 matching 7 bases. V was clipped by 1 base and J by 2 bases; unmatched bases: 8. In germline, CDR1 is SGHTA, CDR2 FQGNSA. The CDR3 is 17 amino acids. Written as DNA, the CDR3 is TGTGCCAGCAGCTTAGGGGGGACAGCTGCTACTGGAAACACCATATATTTT. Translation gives CASSLGGTAATGNTIYF.